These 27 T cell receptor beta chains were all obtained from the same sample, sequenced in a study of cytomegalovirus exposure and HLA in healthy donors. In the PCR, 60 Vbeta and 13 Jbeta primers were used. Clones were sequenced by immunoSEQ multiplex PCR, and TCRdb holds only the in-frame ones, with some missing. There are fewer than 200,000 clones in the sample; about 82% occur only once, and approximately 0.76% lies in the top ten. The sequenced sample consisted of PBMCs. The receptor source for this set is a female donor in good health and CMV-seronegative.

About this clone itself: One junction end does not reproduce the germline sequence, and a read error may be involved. This CDR3 reads CASSIGLGRNSQYF. The CDR3 DNA reads TGTGCCAGTAGTATAGGCCTCGGGAGGAACAGTCAGTACTTC. The chain links TRBV19 to TRBJ2-4, with 7 nucleotides matching TRBD2. CDR1 is LNHDA and CDR2 is SQIVND in the germline V gene (reference sequence). The CDR3 sequence is 14 residues long.

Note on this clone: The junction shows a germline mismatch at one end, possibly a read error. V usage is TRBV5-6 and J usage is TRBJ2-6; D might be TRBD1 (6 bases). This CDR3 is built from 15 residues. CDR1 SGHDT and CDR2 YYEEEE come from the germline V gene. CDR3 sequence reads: CASSLTGSGANGLTF. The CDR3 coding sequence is TGTGCCAGCAGCTTGACAGGGTCTGGGGCCAACGGCCTGACTTTC.

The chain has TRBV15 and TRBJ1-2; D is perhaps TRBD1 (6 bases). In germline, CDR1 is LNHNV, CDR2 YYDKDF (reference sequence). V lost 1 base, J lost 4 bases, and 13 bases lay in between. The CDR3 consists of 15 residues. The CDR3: CATSRGGGSGYGYTF. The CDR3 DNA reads TGTGCCACCAGCAGAGGGGGGGGCAGTGGCTATGGCTACACCTTC.

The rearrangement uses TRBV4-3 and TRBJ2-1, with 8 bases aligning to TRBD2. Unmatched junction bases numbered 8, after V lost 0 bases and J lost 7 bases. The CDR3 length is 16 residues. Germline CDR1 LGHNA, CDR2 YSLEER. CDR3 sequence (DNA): TGCGCCAGCAGCCAAGATCGGGGGGGCCTAGGGAATGAGCAGTTCTTC. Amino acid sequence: CASSQDRGGLGNEQFF.

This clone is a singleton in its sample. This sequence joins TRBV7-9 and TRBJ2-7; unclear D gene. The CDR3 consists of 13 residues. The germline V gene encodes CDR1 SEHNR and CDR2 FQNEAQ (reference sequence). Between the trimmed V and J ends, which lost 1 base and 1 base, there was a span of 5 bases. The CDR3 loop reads CASSLDGSYEQYF. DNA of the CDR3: TGTGCCAGCAGCTTAGACGGTTCCTACGAGCAGTACTTC.

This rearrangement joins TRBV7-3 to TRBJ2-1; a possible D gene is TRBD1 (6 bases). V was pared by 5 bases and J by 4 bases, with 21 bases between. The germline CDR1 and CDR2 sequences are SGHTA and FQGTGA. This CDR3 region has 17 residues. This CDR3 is CASSKTTGNLVYNEQFF. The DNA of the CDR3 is TGTGCCAGCAGCAAGACTACAGGGAATTTGGTGTACAATGAGCAGTTCTTC.

The CDR3 reads CASKGYGVAYEQYF. CDR3 bases: TGTGCCAGCAAGGGCTACGGGGTCGCCTACGAGCAGTACTTC. V gene TRBV6-1 combines with J gene TRBJ2-7; a weak D match, TRBD2 (5 bases). The length of the CDR3 is 14 residues. CDR1 is MNHNS, CDR2 SASEGT, per germline. V was cut by 7 bases and J by 2 bases, with 15 bases left in between.

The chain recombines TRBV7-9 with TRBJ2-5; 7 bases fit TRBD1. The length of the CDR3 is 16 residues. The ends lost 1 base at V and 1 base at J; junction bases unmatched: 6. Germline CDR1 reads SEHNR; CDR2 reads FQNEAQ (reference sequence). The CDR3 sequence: CASSLGGTAVQETQYF. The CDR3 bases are TGTGCCAGCAGCTTAGGAGGGACAGCGGTCCAAGAGACCCAGTACTTC. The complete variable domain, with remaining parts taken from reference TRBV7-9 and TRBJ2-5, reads DTGVSQNPRHKITKRGQNVTFRCDPISEHNRLYWYRQTLGQGPEFLTYFQNEAQLEKSRLLSDRFSAERPKGSFSTLEIQRTEQGDSAMYLCASSLGGTAVQETQYFGPGTRLLVL.

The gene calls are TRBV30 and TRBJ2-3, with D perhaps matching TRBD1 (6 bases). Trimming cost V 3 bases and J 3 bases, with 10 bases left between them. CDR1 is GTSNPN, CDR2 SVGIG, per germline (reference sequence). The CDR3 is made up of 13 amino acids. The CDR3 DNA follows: TGTGCCTGGAGCGACGGACAGACAGATACGCAGTATTTT. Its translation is CAWSDGQTDTQYF.

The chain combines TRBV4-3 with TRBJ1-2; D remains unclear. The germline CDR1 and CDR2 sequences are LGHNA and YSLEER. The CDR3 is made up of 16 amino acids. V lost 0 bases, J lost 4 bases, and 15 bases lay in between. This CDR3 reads CASSQDSTSWPYGYTF. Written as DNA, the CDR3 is TGCGCCAGCAGCCAAGATTCCACATCTTGGCCCTATGGCTACACCTTC.

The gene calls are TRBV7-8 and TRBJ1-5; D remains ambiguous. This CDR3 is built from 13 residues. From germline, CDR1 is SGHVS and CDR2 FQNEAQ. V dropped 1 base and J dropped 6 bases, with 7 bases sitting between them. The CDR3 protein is CASSLELSQPQHF. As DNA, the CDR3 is TGTGCCAGCAGCTTAGAGCTATCTCAGCCCCAGCATTTT.

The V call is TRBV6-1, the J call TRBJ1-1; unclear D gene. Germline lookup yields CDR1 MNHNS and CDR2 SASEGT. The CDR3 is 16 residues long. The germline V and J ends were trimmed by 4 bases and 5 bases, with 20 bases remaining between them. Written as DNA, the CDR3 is TGTGCCAGCAGTGCTGAAGAGGGTCAAGGTTGGACTGAAGCTTTCTTT. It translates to CASSAEEGQGWTEAFF.

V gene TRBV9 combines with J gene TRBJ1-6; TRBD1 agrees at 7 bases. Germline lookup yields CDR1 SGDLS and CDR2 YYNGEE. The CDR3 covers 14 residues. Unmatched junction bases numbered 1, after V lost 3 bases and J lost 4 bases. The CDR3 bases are TGTGCCAGCAGCGCGGGACAGTATAATTCACCCCTCCACTTT. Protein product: CASSAGQYNSPLHF.

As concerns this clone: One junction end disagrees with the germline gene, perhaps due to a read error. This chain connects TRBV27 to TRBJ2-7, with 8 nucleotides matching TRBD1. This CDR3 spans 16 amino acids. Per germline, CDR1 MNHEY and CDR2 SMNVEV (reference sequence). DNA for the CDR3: TGTGCCGGCAGTTTCCAACCGGGACAGGTCATCTACGAGCAGTACTTC. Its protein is CAGSFQPGQVIYEQYF.

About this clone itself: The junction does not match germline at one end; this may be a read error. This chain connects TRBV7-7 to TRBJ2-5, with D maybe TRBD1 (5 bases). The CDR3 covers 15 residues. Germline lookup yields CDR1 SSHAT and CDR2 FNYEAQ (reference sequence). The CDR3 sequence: CASSLVYRPQETQYF. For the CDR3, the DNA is TGTGCTAGCAGCTTAGTCTACAGGCCCCAAGAGACCCAGTACTTC. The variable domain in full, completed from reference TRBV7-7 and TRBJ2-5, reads GAGVSQSPRYKVTKRGQDVTLRCDPISSHATLYWYQQALGQGPEFLTYFNYEAQPDKSGLPSDRFSAERPEGSISTLTIQRTEQRDSAMYRCASSLVYRPQETQYFGPGTRLLVL.

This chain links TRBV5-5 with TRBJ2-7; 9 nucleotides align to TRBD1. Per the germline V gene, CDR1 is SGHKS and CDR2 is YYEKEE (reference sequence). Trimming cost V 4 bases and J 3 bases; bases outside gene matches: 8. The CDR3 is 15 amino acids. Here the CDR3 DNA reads TGTGCCAGCAGCCCTAGACAGGGGGGGTTCTACGAGCAGTACTTC. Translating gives CASSPRQGGFYEQYF.

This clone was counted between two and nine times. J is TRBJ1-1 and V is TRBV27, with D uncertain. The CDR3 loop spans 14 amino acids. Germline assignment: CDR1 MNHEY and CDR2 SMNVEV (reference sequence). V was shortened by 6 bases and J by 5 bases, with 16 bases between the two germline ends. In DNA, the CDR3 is TGTGCCAGCAGCCTCCGCGGAAGAGGGACTGAAGCTTTCTTT. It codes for CASSLRGRGTEAFF.

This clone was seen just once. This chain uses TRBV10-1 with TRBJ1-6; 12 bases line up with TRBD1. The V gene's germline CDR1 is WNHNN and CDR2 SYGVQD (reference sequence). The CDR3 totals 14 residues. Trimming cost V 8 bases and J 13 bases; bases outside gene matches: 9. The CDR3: CASPGGQGAPPLHF. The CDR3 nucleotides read TGCGCCAGCCCGGGGGGACAGGGGGCCCCCCCCCTCCACTTT.

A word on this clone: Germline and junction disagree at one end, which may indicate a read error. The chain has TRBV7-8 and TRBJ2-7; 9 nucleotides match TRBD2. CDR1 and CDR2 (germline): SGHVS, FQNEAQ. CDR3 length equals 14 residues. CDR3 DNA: TGTGCCAGCAGCTCCCCGGGACTAGCCCAACCAGTGAGGTTC. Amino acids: CASSSPGLAQPVRF.

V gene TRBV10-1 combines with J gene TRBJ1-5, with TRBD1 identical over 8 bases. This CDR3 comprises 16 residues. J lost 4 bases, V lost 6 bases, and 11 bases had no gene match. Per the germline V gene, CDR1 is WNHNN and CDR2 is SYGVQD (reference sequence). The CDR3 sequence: CASRCLQGEKNQPQHF. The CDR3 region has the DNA TGCGCCAGCAGGTGCCTACAGGGGGAGAAAAATCAGCCCCAGCATTTT.

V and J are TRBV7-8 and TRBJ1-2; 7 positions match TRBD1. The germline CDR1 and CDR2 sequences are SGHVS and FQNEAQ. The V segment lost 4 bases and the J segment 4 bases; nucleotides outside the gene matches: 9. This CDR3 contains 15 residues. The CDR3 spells CASSSVRGQSYGYTF. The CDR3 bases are TGTGCCAGCAGCTCCGTAAGGGGGCAGTCCTATGGCTACACCTTC.

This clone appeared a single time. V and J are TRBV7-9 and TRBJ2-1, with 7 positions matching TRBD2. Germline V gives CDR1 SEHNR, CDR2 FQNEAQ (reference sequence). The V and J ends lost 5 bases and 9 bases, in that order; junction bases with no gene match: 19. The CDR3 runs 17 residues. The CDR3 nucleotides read TGTGCCAGCAGCGCAAGGGTGGGCGGGAGCGGATTGGGTGAGCAGTTCTTC. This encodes CASSARVGGSGLGEQFF.

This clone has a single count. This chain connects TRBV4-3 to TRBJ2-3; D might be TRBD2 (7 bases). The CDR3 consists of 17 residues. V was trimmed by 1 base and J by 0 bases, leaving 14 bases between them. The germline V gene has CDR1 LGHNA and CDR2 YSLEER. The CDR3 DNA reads TGCGCCAGCAGCCAAGCCTGGGGGGGGCCTAGCACAGATACGCAGTATTTT. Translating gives CASSQAWGGPSTDTQYF.

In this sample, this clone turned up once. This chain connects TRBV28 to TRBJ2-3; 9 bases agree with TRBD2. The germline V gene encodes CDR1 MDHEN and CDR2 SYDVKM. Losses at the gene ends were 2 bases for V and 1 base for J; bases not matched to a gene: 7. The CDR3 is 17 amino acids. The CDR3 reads CASSLAGGGVGTDTQYF. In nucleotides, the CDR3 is TGTGCCAGCAGTTTAGCGGGAGGGGGCGTTGGCACAGATACGCAGTATTTT.

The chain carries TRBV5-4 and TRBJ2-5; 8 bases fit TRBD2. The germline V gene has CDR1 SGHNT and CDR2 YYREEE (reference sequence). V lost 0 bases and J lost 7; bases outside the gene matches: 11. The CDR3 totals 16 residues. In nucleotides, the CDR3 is TGTGCCAGCAGCTTGGAAAGCGGGGGCTTGGGGGGGACCCAGTACTTC. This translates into CASSLESGGLGGTQYF. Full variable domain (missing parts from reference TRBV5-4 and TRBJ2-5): ETGVTQSPTHLIKTRGQQVTLRCSSQSGHNTVSWYQQALGQGPQFIFQYYREEENGRGNFPPRFSGLQFPNYSSELNVNALELDDSALYLCASSLESGGLGGTQYFGPGTRLLVL.

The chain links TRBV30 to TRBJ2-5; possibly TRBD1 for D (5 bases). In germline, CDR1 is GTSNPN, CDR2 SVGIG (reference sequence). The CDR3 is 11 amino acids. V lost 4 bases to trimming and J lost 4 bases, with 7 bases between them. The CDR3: CAWTRVETQYF. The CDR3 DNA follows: TGTGCCTGGACCAGGGTAGAGACCCAGTACTTC.

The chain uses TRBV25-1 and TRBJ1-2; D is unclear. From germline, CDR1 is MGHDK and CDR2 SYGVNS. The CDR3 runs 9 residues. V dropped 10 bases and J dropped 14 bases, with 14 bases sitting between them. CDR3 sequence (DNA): TGTGCCATCCTAGCCGCGGGAACCTTC. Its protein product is CAILAAGTF.